This T cell receptor (beta chain) was documented in a study of blood T cell repertoires in COVID-19. Study context: Samples representing acute and convalescent COVID-19 were sourced from the United States, Italy and Spain. Sources were T cells, B-cell-depleted T cells, or PBMCs; the material itself was cDNA or gDNA.

This clone appeared a single time. In the original workflow: Amplified reference gene primers provided the basis for estimating nucleated cell counts. The method was immunoSEQ multiplex PCR; TCRdb's version includes in-frame clones alone and lacks a portion of them. The DNA was the basis for D and trimming; V, J and clone size are from that table. Of 150,000 to 200,000 clones in the sample, about 89% were seen once. The junction had 6 bases not matched to a gene; V was cut back by 4 bases and J by 6 bases. The CDR3 is 14 amino acids. The germline CDR1 and CDR2 sequences are SGHTS and YDEGEE. This chain links TRBV5-8 with TRBJ1-4, with 7 bases aligning to TRBD1. This clonotype originated in a man between 65 and 85 years old with acute or convalescent COVID-19. Sequencing used peripheral blood. The CDR3 loop is CASSLPTGDEKLFF. Here the CDR3 DNA reads TGTGCCAGCAGCCTTCCCACAGGGGATGAAAAACTGTTTTTT.